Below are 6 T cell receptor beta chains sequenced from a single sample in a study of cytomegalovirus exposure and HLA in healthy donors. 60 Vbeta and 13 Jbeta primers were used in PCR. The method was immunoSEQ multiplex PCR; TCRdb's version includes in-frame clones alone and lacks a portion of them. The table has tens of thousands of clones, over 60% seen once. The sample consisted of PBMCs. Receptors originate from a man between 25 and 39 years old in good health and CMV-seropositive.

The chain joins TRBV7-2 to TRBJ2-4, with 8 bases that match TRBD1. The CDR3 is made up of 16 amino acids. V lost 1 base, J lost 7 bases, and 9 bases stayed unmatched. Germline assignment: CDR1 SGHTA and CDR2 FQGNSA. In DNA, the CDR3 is TGTGCCAGCAGCTTAGAAAGCCTCAGGGGGCTTAACATTCAGTACTTC. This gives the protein CASSLESLRGLNIQYF.

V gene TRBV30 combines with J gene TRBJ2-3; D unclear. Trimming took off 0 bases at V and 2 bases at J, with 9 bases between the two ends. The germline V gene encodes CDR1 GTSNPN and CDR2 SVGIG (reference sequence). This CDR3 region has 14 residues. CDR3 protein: CAWSVRLDTDTQYF. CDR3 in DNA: TGTGCCTGGAGTGTAAGACTTGACACAGATACGCAGTATTTT.

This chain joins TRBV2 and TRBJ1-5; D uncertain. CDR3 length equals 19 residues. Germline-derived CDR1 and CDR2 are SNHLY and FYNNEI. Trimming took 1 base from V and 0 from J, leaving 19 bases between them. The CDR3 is CASSEGLGSQRYSNQPQHF. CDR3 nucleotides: TGTGCCAGCAGTGAAGGGCTGGGCTCCCAGCGGTATAGCAATCAGCCCCAGCATTTT. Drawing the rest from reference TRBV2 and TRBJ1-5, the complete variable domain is EPEVTQTPSHQVTQMGQEVILRCVPISNHLYFYWYRQILGQKVEFLVSFYNNEISEKSEIFDDQFSVERPDGSNFTLKIRSTKLEDSAMYFCASSEGLGSQRYSNQPQHFGDGTRLSIL.

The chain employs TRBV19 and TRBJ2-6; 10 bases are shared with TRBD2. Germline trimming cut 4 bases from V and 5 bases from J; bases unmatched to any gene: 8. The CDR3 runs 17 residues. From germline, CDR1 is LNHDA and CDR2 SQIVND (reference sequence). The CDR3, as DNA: TGTGCCAGTAGTAAGACTAGCGGGTCCAGTTGGGCCAACGTCCTGACTTTC. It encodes CASSKTSGSSWANVLTF.

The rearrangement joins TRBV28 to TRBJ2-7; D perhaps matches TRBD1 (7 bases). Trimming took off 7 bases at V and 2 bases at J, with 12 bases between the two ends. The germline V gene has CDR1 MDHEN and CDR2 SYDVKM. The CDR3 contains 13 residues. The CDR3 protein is CASTAGTAYEQYF. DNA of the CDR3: TGTGCCAGCACTGCGGGGACAGCCTACGAGCAGTACTTC. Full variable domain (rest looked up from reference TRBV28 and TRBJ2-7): DVKVTQSSRYLVKRTGEKVFLECVQDMDHENMFWYRQDPGLGLRLIYFSYDVKMKEKGDIPEGYSVSREKKERFSLILESASTNQTSMYLCASTAGTAYEQYFGPGTRLTVT.

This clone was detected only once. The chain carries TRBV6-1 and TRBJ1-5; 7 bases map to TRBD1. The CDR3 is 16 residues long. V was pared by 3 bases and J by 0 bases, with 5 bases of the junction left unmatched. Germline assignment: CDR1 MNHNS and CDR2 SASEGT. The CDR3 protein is CASSDNRGYSNQPQHF. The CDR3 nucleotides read TGTGCCAGCAGTGACAACAGGGGATATAGCAATCAGCCCCAGCATTTT.